Reported below is one T cell receptor (beta chain). Antigen: not known. Trimming removed 3 bases from V and 3 bases from J, with 6 bases in between. The CDR3 length is 13 residues. Germline values: CDR1 SGHTA, CDR2 FQGNSA. The sample originates from a study of T cell responses to AZD1222 COVID-19 vaccine. Profiled with immunoSEQ multiplex PCR; TCRdb holds only in-frame clones, not every one. The sample has about 140,000 clones, over 75% seen once; the top ten hold over 7%. Study observations and caveats: It should be noted that donors were predominantly white British and more often female, and clonal diversity was possibly underestimated. Spike-specific TCR breadth and depth rose after two AZD1222 doses. Researchers report vaccine-associated CD4 TCRs spanning spike, with dominance at 160-218 and 743-854.

The chain links TRBV7-2 to TRBJ1-3; D is undetermined. The receptor was isolated from an adult in good health. Sequenced material: peripheral blood, taken on day 0 of AZD1222 vaccination. The CDR3 DNA reads as TGTGCCAGCAGCTTCACCGTTGGAAACACCATATATTTT. Translated, it gives CASSFTVGNTIYF.